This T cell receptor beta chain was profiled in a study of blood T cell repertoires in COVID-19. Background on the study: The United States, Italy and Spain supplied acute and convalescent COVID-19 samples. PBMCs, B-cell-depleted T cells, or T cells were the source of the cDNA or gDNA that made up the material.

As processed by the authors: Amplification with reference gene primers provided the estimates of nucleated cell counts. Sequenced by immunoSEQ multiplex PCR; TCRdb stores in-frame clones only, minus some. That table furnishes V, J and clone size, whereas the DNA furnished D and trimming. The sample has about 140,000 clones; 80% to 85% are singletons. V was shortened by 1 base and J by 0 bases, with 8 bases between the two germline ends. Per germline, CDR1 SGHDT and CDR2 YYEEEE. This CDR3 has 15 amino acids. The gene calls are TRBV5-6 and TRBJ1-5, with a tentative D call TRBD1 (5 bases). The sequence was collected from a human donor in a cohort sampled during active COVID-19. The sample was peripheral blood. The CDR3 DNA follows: TGTGCCAGCAGCTTGTACAGGATTAGCAATCAGCCCCAGCATTTT. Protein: CASSLYRISNQPQHF.